A selection of T cell receptor beta chains follows, all from one sample in a study of identical twins. TCRdb re-derived calls from the 5' RACE reads in MiXCR, one entry per CDR3 protein. The repertoire holds approximately 500,000 distinct CDR3 sequences, 20% to 25% seen once, with 2.9% in the top ten. The data also belong to a second study, concerning T cells expressing NK-cell markers.

The source material was CD4+ T cells sorted from blood. The receptors come from a woman younger than 30 in good health. Each CDR3 is given without its conserved first and last residue.

>TRBJ2-2|TRBV19
ASRALTGLSTGELF
>TRBJ2-3|TRBV20-1
SARDPLSTDTQY
>TRBJ1-1|TRBV20-1
SAIDRGGNTEAF
>TRBJ2-5|TRBV15
ATSRDYGDRQILY
>TRBJ1-1|TRBV5-1
ASSPGSPSTEAF
>TRBJ1-5|TRBV27
TSSPDRGDNQPQH
>TRBJ1-2|TRBV20-1
SARARGARGYT
>TRBJ2-1|TRBV7-2
ASSSRTSGRNEQF
>TRBJ2-4|TRBV5-1
ASSLGSGAGNIQY
>TRBJ2-5|TRBV7-2
ASSSYWGKAQY
>TRBJ2-7|TRBV11-2
ASSLGPLAGTTSYEQY
>TRBJ2-2|TRBV20-1
SARATVGGKNTGELF
>TRBJ2-3|TRBV21-1
ASSKDMRRDASTDTQY
>TRBJ1-1|TRBV7-9
ASSLRTDTEAF
>TRBJ2-7|TRBV5-1
ASSFNRVDYEQY
>TRBJ2-7|TRBV20-1
SVQTDRGAYEQY
>TRBJ2-3|TRBV5-6
ASSATGTGGNTQY
>TRBJ2-7|TRBV20-1
SAYLAGRMLGEQY
>TRBJ2-1|TRBV10-3
AINTGLADNEQF
>TRBJ2-7|TRBV5-1
ASSKRSGTRSHEQY
>TRBJ2-1|TRBV3-1
ASSQTANNEQF
>TRBJ2-5|TRBV29-1
SVLPGGNQETQY
>TRBJ2-7|TRBV12-3/TRBV12-4
ASSLDGGGPSYEQY
>TRBJ2-1|TRBV20-1
SARGGSGPVNEQF
>TRBJ2-7|TRBV20-1
SAREPGTFYEQY
>TRBJ2-3|TRBV4-3
ASSHTTVADTDTQY
>TRBJ2-5|TRBV29-1
SVVAAQETQY
>TRBJ2-5|TRBV6-5
ASRDSGGRETQY
>TRBJ2-7|TRBV2
ASRGPTYEQY
>TRBJ2-6|TRBV5-1
ASRSTGENFRNVLT
>TRBJ1-5|TRBV6-1
ASNPRQGDNQPQH
>TRBJ2-3|TRBV11-2
ASSSVRGTDTQY
>TRBJ2-3|TRBV7-2
ASREGGDTQY
>TRBJ2-7|TRBV29-1
SVLAYITYEQY
>TRBJ2-3|TRBV7-2
ASTAGGGNTQY
>TRBJ2-5|TRBV20-1
SVPRGTETQY
>TRBJ2-1|TRBV18
ASSPPFPPNEQF
>TRBJ2-1|TRBV5-5
ASSQNRLAGGLNEQF
>TRBJ2-1|TRBV12-3/TRBV12-4
ASSLGGQGTNEQF
>TRBJ1-1|TRBV7-8
ASSLPDRDGKAF
>TRBJ1-3|TRBV6-5
ASSYDGSGNTIY
>TRBJ2-5|TRBV20-1
SAFKETQY
>TRBJ2-7|TRBV20-1
SARGPAYEQY
>TRBJ1-2|TRBV2
ASSGQNYGYT
>TRBJ1-5|TRBV19
ASSRGPTSNQPQH
>TRBJ1-1|TRBV7-9
ASSLQNRAEAF